This TCR beta chain was sequenced for a study of shared clonotypes between healthy human individuals. Looking at the study overall: Per donor, three plates held CD4 naive cells, three held CD4 memory, two held CD8 naive and one held CD8 memory. Overall study findings and caveats: Blood alone was sampled, and tissue repertoires likely differ. Represented diversity, genetic and exposure-history alike, was limited by few donors. Unshared clonotypes carried lower generation probabilities than those common to all four donors.

Generated by immunoSEQ multiplex PCR, the TCRdb table keeps only in-frame clones and is missing some. Here the sample spans over 750,000 clones, roughly 96% being singletons. As defined, naive CD8 cells were CD45RO-negative and positively selected for CCR7, with terminally differentiated effector memory CD45RA+ cells excluded. A remark on this clone: Its antigen is undetermined.

The CDR3 is 16 amino acids. Trimming pared 3 bases from V and 0 bases from J, leaving 18 bases between. Germline loops: CDR1 GTSNPN, CDR2 SVGIG (reference sequence). The sequenced sample consisted of naive CD8+ T cells sorted from blood. The receptor's source is a man aged 30-40 years in good health. The chain carries TRBV30 and TRBJ2-7; D call uncertain. The CDR3 reads CAWREMGSPSSYEQYF. The CDR3 DNA reads TGTGCCTGGAGGGAGATGGGCAGTCCAAGCTCCTACGAGCAGTACTTC.